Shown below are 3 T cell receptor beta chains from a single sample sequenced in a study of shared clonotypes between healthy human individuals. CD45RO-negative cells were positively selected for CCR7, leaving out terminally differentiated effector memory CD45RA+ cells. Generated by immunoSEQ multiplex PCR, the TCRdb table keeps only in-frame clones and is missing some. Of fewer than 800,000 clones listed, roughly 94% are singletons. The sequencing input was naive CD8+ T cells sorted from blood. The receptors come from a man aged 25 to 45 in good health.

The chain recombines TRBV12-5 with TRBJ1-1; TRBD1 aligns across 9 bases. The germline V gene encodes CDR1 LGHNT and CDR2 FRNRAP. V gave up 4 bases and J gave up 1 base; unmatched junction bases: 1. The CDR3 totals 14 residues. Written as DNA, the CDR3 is TGTGCTAGTGGTTCGGGACAGGGGAACACTGAAGCTTTCTTT. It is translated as CASGSGQGNTEAFF. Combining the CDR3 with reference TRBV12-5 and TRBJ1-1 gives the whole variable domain DARVTQTPRHKVTEMGQEVTMRCQPILGHNTVFWYRQTMMQGLELLAYFRNRAPLDDSGMPKDRFSAEMPDATLATLKIQPSEPRDSAVYFCASGSGQGNTEAFFGQGTRLTVV.

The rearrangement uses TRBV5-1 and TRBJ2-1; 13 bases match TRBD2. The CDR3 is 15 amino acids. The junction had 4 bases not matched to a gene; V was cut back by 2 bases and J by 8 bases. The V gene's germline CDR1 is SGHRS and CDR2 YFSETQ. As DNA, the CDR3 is TGCGCCAGCAGCTTAGGACTAGCGGGAGTGGATGAGCAGTTCTTC. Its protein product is CASSLGLAGVDEQFF.

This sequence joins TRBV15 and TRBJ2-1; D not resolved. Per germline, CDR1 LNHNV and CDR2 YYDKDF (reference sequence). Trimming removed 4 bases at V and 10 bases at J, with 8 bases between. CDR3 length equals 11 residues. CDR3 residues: CATSNRREQFF. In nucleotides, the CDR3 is TGTGCCACCAGCAATAGGCGGGAGCAGTTCTTC.